These 8 T cell receptor beta chains were sequenced from one sample in a study of shared clonotypes between healthy human individuals. Only in-frame clones appear in the TCRdb table, and some are missing; sequencing was by immunoSEQ multiplex PCR. The sample includes roughly 2.1 million clones, 85% to 95% of them seen just once. Naive CD8 isolation took CD45RO-negative cells positively selected for CCR7 and excluded terminally differentiated effector memory CD45RA+ cells. The specimen sequenced was naive CD8+ T cells from PBMCs. The receptors come from a man between 18 and 29 years old in good health. Some clones in this sample may be carry-over from other donors' samples.

This rearrangement joins TRBV28 to TRBJ2-7, with TRBD2 matching over 10 bases. Germline V gene lookup returns CDR1 MDHEN and CDR2 SYDVKM. V was pared by 3 bases and J by 2 bases, with 4 bases of the junction left unmatched. CDR3 length: 15 residues. CDR3 sequence: CASSFSGTSAYEQYF. CDR3 coding DNA: TGTGCCAGCAGTTTTTCCGGGACTAGCGCCTACGAGCAGTACTTC.

The gene calls are TRBV7-9 and TRBJ1-1; a possible D gene is TRBD1 (5 bases). The V end lost 5 bases, the J end lost 1 base, and 8 bases lay between the germline ends. Germline V lookup: CDR1 SEHNR, CDR2 FQNEAQ (reference sequence). The CDR3 is 13 amino acids. The CDR3 nucleotides read TGTGCCAGCAGCCAAGGACAGAACACTGAAGCTTTCTTT. It translates to CASSQGQNTEAFF.

The genes are TRBV27 and TRBJ1-2; no definite D call. Looked up from germline, CDR1 is MNHEY and CDR2 is SMNVEV (reference sequence). The CDR3 has 8 residues. CDR3 sequence reads: CVSGGYTF. The DNA of the CDR3 is TGTGTAAGCGGGGGCTACACCTTC.

Written as DNA, the CDR3 is TGTGCCAGCAGTGACGGGACTAGCGGGAGGGATACGCAGTATTTT. It encodes CASSDGTSGRDTQYF. The J gene is TRBJ2-3, the V gene TRBV6-4; 15 nucleotides align to TRBD2. This CDR3 region has 15 residues. V dropped 2 bases and J dropped 6; count of bases not matched to a gene: 0. Germline assignment: CDR1 MRHNA and CDR2 SNTAGT.

This chain links TRBV13 with TRBJ2-2; D not resolved. Per the germline V gene, CDR1 is PRHDT and CDR2 is FYEKMQ (reference sequence). Trimming removed 0 bases from V and 0 bases from J, with 14 bases in between. This CDR3 spans 18 amino acids. CDR3 sequence (DNA): TGTGCCAGCAGCTTAGGATATGTCGGCAGGACGAACACCGGGGAGCTGTTTTTT. Protein sequence: CASSLGYVGRTNTGELFF.

As to this clone: The sample has other DNA sequences that encode this CDR3 too. The rearrangement joins TRBV27 to TRBJ2-7; D is unclear. The CDR3 consists of 12 residues. CDR1 MNHEY and CDR2 SMNVEV come from the germline V gene (reference sequence). V lost 3 bases and J 4 bases, leaving 7 bases between the germline ends. The CDR3 sequence: CASSFPGYEQYF. The CDR3, as DNA: TGTGCCAGCAGTTTTCCCGGATACGAGCAGTACTTC.

The chain combines TRBV7-6 with TRBJ2-3, with 8 bases that match TRBD2. This CDR3 contains 17 residues. J lost 0 bases, V lost 2 bases, and 7 bases had no gene match. CDR1 is SGHVS, CDR2 FNYEAQ, per germline. In DNA form, the CDR3 reads TGTGCCAGCAGCTTAAGGACGGGAGGGCGTAGCACAGATACGCAGTATTTT. It yields the protein CASSLRTGGRSTDTQYF.

The gene calls are TRBV7-9 and TRBJ2-1; 10 nucleotides agree with TRBD2. The CDR3 has 16 residues. Germline lookup yields CDR1 SEHNR and CDR2 FQNEAQ (reference sequence). The trim removed 4 bases at V and 7 bases at J, leaving 10 bases unmatched. The CDR3 region has the DNA TGTGCCAGCAGCTCCTTTTCTAGCGGGAGTTGGAATGAGCAGTTCTTC. Protein sequence: CASSSFSSGSWNEQFF.